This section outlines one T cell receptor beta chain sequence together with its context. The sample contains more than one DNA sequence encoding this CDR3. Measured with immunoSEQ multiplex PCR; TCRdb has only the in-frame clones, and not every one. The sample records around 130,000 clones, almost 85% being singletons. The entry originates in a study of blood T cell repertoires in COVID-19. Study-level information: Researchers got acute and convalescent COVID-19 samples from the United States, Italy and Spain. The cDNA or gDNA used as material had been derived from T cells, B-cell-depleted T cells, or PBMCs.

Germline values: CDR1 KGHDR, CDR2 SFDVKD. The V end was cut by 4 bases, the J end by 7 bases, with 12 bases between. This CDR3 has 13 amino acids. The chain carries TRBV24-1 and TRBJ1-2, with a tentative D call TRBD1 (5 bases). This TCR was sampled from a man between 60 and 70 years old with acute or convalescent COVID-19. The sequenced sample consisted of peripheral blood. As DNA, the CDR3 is TGTGCCACCAGTGACTCGACCGGGGGTGGCTACACCTTC. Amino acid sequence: CATSDSTGGGYTF.